Each of the 7 T cell receptor beta chains below was sequenced from the same sample in a study of long-term antiretroviral therapy in people with HIV (dated by TCRdb to between 2021 and 2022). The immunoSEQ hsTCRB v3.0 assay was used at survey level resolution to sequence the TRB variable region. The table was pulled from immuneACCESS by TCRdb, which kept in-frame rearrangements only. Such tables lose some clones; where checked, under half of the loss comes from unresolved V genes, and the rest has no known cause. The sample table records some 20,000 clones; 75% to 90% of these occur just once. The ten most abundant clones make up approximately 8.8% of the sample. Source: unsorted PBMCs, taken 1.2 years after starting antiretroviral therapy. The source of these receptors is a woman aged 40 to 50 with HIV.

Comment on this clone: Mismatch with germline at one junction end may stem from a read error. The rearrangement joins TRBV6-4 to TRBJ2-3; tentatively, D is TRBD2 (5 bases). This CDR3 has 14 amino acids. Germline V gives CDR1 MRHNA, CDR2 SNTAGT. DNA of the CDR3: TGTGCCAGCATTGACGATAGCGGCACAGATACGCAGTATTTT. Translated: CASIDDSGTDTQYF.

V gene TRBV29-1 combines with J gene TRBJ2-3; D is unclear. Trimming cost V 7 bases and J 3 bases, with 8 bases left between them. This CDR3 comprises 11 residues. Germline V gene lookup returns CDR1 SQVTM and CDR2 ANQGSEA. CDR3 DNA: TGCAGCGGGACGAGAACAGATACGCAGTATTTT. It codes for CSGTRTDTQYF.

The chain has TRBV18 and TRBJ2-7; 7 positions match TRBD1. The CDR3 loop spans 16 amino acids. The germline V gene has CDR1 KGHSH and CDR2 LQKENI. The V and J ends lost 0 bases and 2 bases, in that order; junction bases with no gene match: 7. In DNA, the CDR3 is TGTGCCAGCTCACCACCGAAGGGGGCGGTAACCTACGAGCAGTACTTC. Its protein is CASSPPKGAVTYEQYF.

This clone appeared a few times. V gene TRBV19 combines with J gene TRBJ1-2, with 8 bases matching TRBD1. Germline assignment: CDR1 LNHDA and CDR2 SQIVND (reference sequence). This CDR3 spans 13 amino acids. V shed 3 bases, J shed 6 bases, and the junction held 3 bases outside the gene matches. The CDR3 DNA is TGTGCCAGTAGTATGGACAGGGTGGATGGCTACACCTTC. This encodes CASSMDRVDGYTF.

The sample holds a few counts of this clone. The V gene is TRBV7-9, the J gene TRBJ2-7; D uncertain. The CDR3 spans 14 residues. Trimming removed 4 bases from V and 4 bases from J, with 14 bases in between. Per germline, CDR1 SEHNR and CDR2 FQNEAQ (reference sequence). CDR3 bases: TGTGCCAGCAGCTCTCCGGACGGATTTTACGAGCAGTACTTC. This codes for CASSSPDGFYEQYF. Using reference TRBV7-9 and TRBJ2-7 for the parts outside the CDR3, the full variable domain is DTGVSQNPRHKITKRGQNVTFRCDPISEHNRLYWYRQTLGQGPEFLTYFQNEAQLEKSRLLSDRFSAERPKGSFSTLEIQRTEQGDSAMYLCASSSPDGFYEQYFGPGTRLTVT.

CDR3 in amino acids: CASSESPGIHTQYF. The CDR3 nucleotides are TGTGCCAGCAGTGAATCCCCAGGGATCCATACGCAGTATTTT. V and J are TRBV2 and TRBJ2-3; tentative D call: TRBD1 (5 bases). This CDR3 contains 14 residues. Per germline, CDR1 SNHLY and CDR2 FYNNEI. V was pared by 2 bases and J by 7 bases, with 13 bases between.

CDR3 DNA: TGTGCCAGCAGCTTAGCGCTCCAGCCGATCAAAAACATTCAGTACTTC. Translation: CASSLALQPIKNIQYF. V is TRBV7-2 and J is TRBJ2-4; D call uncertain. Per the germline V gene, CDR1 is SGHTA and CDR2 is FQGNSA. The CDR3 covers 16 residues. V lost 0 bases and J lost 3, with 12 bases in between.